Shown below are 30 T cell receptor beta chains from a single sample sequenced in a study of tissue T cells after allogeneic stem cell transplantation (dated 2022 in TCRdb). The time point label of this sample denotes: mouse harvest day 7 after allogeneic transplant. Each mouse graft consisted of 10^7 T-cell-depleted bone marrow cells plus 10^6 splenic CD5+ T cells and was given by tail vein injection. Libraries were built with the immunoSEQ multiplex PCR assay. TCRdb took this table from immuneACCESS and kept in-frame rearrangements with V and J called. Such tables lack part of the clones; where checked against another copy, unresolved V genes explain under half of the gap, and the rest is unexplained. The sample table holds some 2,900 clones, of which about 50% were seen once. The ten largest make up roughly 4.5% of the sample. Sequencing used gut tissue. All receptors come from a female BALB/c mouse given C57BL/6 T cells with graft-versus-host disease after an allogeneic hematopoietic cell transplant.

A remark on this clone: The gene names given are mouse names. The CDR3 end falls 1 residue outside the read, so it is completed with the germline J gene. The chain links TRBV23 to TRBJ2-2; the table's D gene call, TRBD1, was not cross checked with the DNA. Per germline, CDR1 KGHTA and CDR2 FQNQQP. The CDR3 runs to 16 residues. The sequenced part of the CDR3 DNA is TGCTCCAGCAGTCAATCCAGGGGAGGGAACACCGGGCAGCTCTAC. It codes for CSSSQSRGGNTGQLY. The complete CDR3 reads CSSSQSRGGNTGQLYF.

Concerning this clone: Mouse names are used for the genes. The read terminates 1 residue ahead of where the CDR3 ends, so the germline J gene completes it. The chain has TRBV13-3 and TRBJ1-1, with D possibly TRBD1 on 5 matching bases. This CDR3 has 12 residues. Germline V gives CDR1 NNHDY, CDR2 SYVADS. Trimming removed 2 bases at V and 3 bases at J, with 5 bases between. CDR3 sequence: CASSEGDTEVFF. CDR3 DNA (partial): TGTGCCAGCAGTGAAGGGGACACAGAAGTCTTC.

In its sample, this clone was seen a few times. The genes are named according to mouse. The read stops 1 residue short of the end of the CDR3; the missing end is completed from the germline J gene. The chain uses TRBV26 and TRBJ1-4, with D possibly TRBD1 on 6 matching bases. The V gene's germline CDR1 is KGHPV and CDR2 FQNQEV (reference sequence). The length of the CDR3 is 14 residues. V was cut by 2 bases and J by 2 bases, with 6 bases left in between. The CDR3 reads CASSLDRSNERLFF. The part of the CDR3 DNA that was read is TGTGCCAGCAGTCTGGACAGGTCCAACGAAAGATTATTT.

For this clone: The germline and genes are mouse ones. The CDR3 end is not reached by the read, which stops 1 residue before it; the germline J gene fills it in. V gene TRBV13-1 combines with J gene TRBJ2-1, with 9 bases fitting TRBD2. Germline CDR1 reads NSHNY; CDR2 reads SYGAGN. The CDR3 runs 15 residues. The J segment lost 3 bases and the V segment lost 0 bases, leaving 1 base of the junction unmatched. CDR3 protein: CASSDAWGGYAEQFF. Partial CDR3 DNA: TGTGCCAGCAGTGATGCCTGGGGGGGCTATGCTGAGCAGTTC.

This clone has only a few counts. The gene names here belong to mouse. The sequenced part of the CDR3 DNA is TGTGCCAGCAGTCTGGGAGGAGGTGCAGAAACGCTGTAT. It translates to CASSLGGGAETLY. From start to end, the CDR3 is CASSLGGGAETLYF. The chain has TRBV26 and TRBJ2-3; D gene ambiguous. The CDR3 end is not reached by the read, which stops 1 residue before it; the germline J gene fills it in. The CDR3 totals 14 residues. The V and J ends lost 2 bases and 1 base respectively, with 7 bases between them. Germline V gene lookup returns CDR1 KGHPV and CDR2 FQNQEV (reference sequence). The entire variable domain, with the rest obtained from reference TRBV26 and TRBJ2-3, is as follows: NSKVIQTPRYLVKGQGQKAKMRCIPEKGHPVVFWYQQNKNNEFKFLINFQNQEVLQQIDMTEKRFSAECPSNSPCSLEIQSSEAGDSALYLCASSLGGGAETLYFGSGTRLTVL.

About this clone itself: Gene and germline names: mouse. The read is 1 residue too short to cover the CDR3 end, so that end is filled in from the germline J gene. V usage is TRBV13-2 and J usage is TRBJ2-5; 11 bases agree with TRBD2. The CDR3 runs 14 residues. Per the germline V gene, CDR1 is NNHNN and CDR2 is SYGAGS (reference sequence). J was trimmed by 5 bases and V by 2 bases; bases with no gene match: 1. CDR3: CASGEGTGGDTQYF. The sequenced part of the CDR3 DNA is TGTGCCAGCGGTGAGGGGACTGGGGGAGACACCCAGTAC.

This clone was counted a few times. The genes are named according to mouse. The read terminates 1 residue ahead of where the CDR3 ends, so the germline J gene completes it. The V gene is TRBV26, the J gene TRBJ2-2; maybe TRBD2 (7 bases). The ends were cut back, 2 bases at V and 2 bases at J, with 9 bases in the middle. CDR1 and CDR2 (germline): KGHPV, FQNQEV (reference sequence). The CDR3 extends over 15 amino acids. The covered CDR3 bases are TGTGCCAGCAGTCTGGGGGGGCTGAACACCGGGCAGCTCTAC. It yields the protein CASSLGGLNTGQLY. The full CDR3 is CASSLGGLNTGQLYF.

This clone rates as large. The listed genes are named as in mouse. The CDR3 end lies 1 residue beyond the end of the read and is filled in from the germline J gene. The chain employs TRBV29 and TRBJ2-7; D possibly corresponds to TRBD2 (7 bases). V was cut by 1 base and J by 4 bases, with 11 bases left in between. The V gene's germline CDR1 is MSHET and CDR2 SYDVDS. The CDR3 contains 14 residues. CDR3 sequence: CASSLWGAGYEQYF. CDR3 bases read: TGTGCTAGCAGTTTATGGGGGGCAGGGTATGAACAGTAC.

As regards this clone: Germline and genes here are mouse. The CDR3 end lies 1 residue beyond the end of the read and is filled in from the germline J gene. The chain combines TRBV26 with TRBJ1-3; D is possibly TRBD1 (6 bases). Per the germline V gene, CDR1 is KGHPV and CDR2 is FQNQEV (reference sequence). V was shortened by 4 bases and J by 0 bases, with 7 bases between the two germline ends. The CDR3 is 14 amino acids. CDR3 bases read: TGTGCCAGCAGTCAGACAGGTTCTGGAAATACGCTCTAT. This sequence encodes CASSQTGSGNTLY. The full CDR3 is CASSQTGSGNTLYF.

On this clone itself: The germline and genes are mouse ones. The read halts 1 residue ahead of the CDR3 end, with the missing end drawn from the germline J gene. The chain joins TRBV26 to TRBJ2-4; tentative D call: TRBD2 (6 bases). Per the germline V gene, CDR1 is KGHPV and CDR2 is FQNQEV (reference sequence). The length of the CDR3 is 15 residues. V gave up 2 bases and J gave up 0 bases, with 9 bases separating them. CDR3: CASSLAGASQNTLYF. CDR3 DNA (partial): TGTGCCAGCAGTCTGGCTGGGGCTAGTCAAAACACCTTGTAC.

This clone showed up just a few times. Gene labels here are mouse ones. The observed sequence ends 1 residue before the CDR3 terminus, with the missing tail filled in from the germline J gene. The gene calls are TRBV16 and TRBJ2-7; 7 bases agree with TRBD1. Losses at the gene ends were 2 bases for V and 5 bases for J; bases not matched to a gene: 0. In germline, CDR1 is SGHSA, CDR2 FRNQAP. The CDR3 spans 12 residues. The CDR3 protein is CASSLTGDEQYF. CDR3 DNA (partial): TGTGCAAGCAGCTTAACAGGGGATGAACAGTAC.

With regard to this clone: Each gene name is a mouse one. The DNA ends 1 residue before the CDR3 does, and the rest of the CDR3 is filled in from the germline J gene. The chain combines TRBV26 with TRBJ2-2; TRBD1 aligns across 7 bases. The length of the CDR3 is 14 residues. Germline CDR1 and CDR2: KGHPV and FQNQEV (reference sequence). The V gene end was trimmed by 4 bases and the J gene end by 4 bases; junction bases not matched to a gene: 3. CDR3 protein: CASSRQGGTGQLYF. The part of the CDR3 DNA that was read is TGTGCCAGCAGTCGACAGGGTGGCACCGGGCAGCTCTAC.

With regard to this clone: Here the gene names and germline are mouse. The CDR3 bases that were read are TGTGCCAGCAGCCAAGAGGGGAGCCAAGACACCCAGTAC. Translating it yields CASSQEGSQDTQY. The complete CDR3 reads CASSQEGSQDTQYF. The chain has TRBV2 and TRBJ2-5, with D uncertain. The CDR3 goes on 1 residue after the read ends, and that part is filled in from the germline J gene. Germline CDR1 LGHNA, CDR2 YSYQKL. The CDR3 contains 14 residues. The V and J ends lost 0 bases and 2 bases respectively, with 6 bases between them.

This clone was counted a single time. Gene names follow the mouse nomenclature. The read comes to an end 1 residue before the CDR3 does, leaving the germline J gene to fill in the end. The rearrangement links TRBV2 to TRBJ1-2; D not certain. Trimming removed 4 bases at V and 0 bases at J, with 6 bases between. The germline CDR1 and CDR2 sequences are LGHNA and YSYQKL. CDR3 size: 13 residues. Incomplete CDR3 DNA: TGTGCCAGCAGCCTTGATGCAAACTCCGACTACACC. It encodes CASSLDANSDYT. In full, the CDR3 is CASSLDANSDYTF.

Only a few counts were recorded for this clone. Gene names are the mouse ones. Read data end 1 residue before the CDR3 end; the end is taken from the germline J gene. This chain connects TRBV26 to TRBJ2-5; possibly TRBD1 for D (6 bases). This CDR3 spans 14 amino acids. The germline gives CDR1 KGHPV, CDR2 FQNQEV (reference sequence). V dropped 4 bases and J dropped 1 base, with 9 bases sitting between them. The CDR3 bases that were read are TGTGCCAGCAGTCCCGGGACATACCAAGACACCCAGTAC. Protein sequence: CASSPGTYQDTQY. The CDR3 reads in full as CASSPGTYQDTQYF.

This clone was counted only a few times. Each gene name is a mouse one. The read ends 1 residue shy of where the CDR3 ends; the end is completed using the germline J gene. The V and J genes are TRBV29 and TRBJ2-7, with 8 bases fitting TRBD1. V was pared by 6 bases and J by 5 bases, with 3 bases of the junction left unmatched. CDR1 MSHET and CDR2 SYDVDS come from the germline V gene. This CDR3 is 12 amino acids long. CDR3 DNA, as far as it was read: TGTGCTAGCAGAGGACAGGGCGATGAACAGTAC. Translation gives CASRGQGDEQY. The full CDR3 sequence reads CASRGQGDEQYF.

Remarks on this clone: The gene names given are mouse names. With the read ending 1 residue before the CDR3 end, the germline J gene is used to fill in that end. The chain has TRBV23 and TRBJ1-3; TRBD1, the D gene given by the table, was not confirmed from the DNA. This CDR3 is 15 amino acids long. Germline V gene sequence: CDR1 KGHTA, CDR2 FQNQQP. The CDR3 here is CSSSQTGNSGNTLYF. The sequenced part of the CDR3 DNA is TGCTCCAGCAGTCAAACAGGGAATTCTGGAAATACGCTCTAT.

By sample fraction, this clone is large. The listed genes are named as in mouse. The read ends 1 residue early relative to the CDR3; the germline J gene fills the gap. The V gene is TRBV26, the J gene TRBJ2-7; TRBD2 matches 11 bases. Germline CDR1 is KGHPV and CDR2 is FQNQEV (reference sequence). The trim removed 6 bases at V and 4 bases at J, leaving 5 bases unmatched. CDR3 length: 14 residues. CDR3 sequence reads: CASRRDWGLYEQYF. CDR3 DNA (partial): TGTGCCAGCAGACGGGACTGGGGGCTATATGAACAGTAC.

To note about this clone: Mouse germline and gene names are used. The CDR3 end is not reached by the read, which stops 1 residue before it; the germline J gene fills it in. This chain uses TRBV26 with TRBJ1-1, with D perhaps TRBD1 (5 bases). CDR1 KGHPV and CDR2 FQNQEV come from the germline V gene (reference sequence). The germline V and J ends were trimmed by 2 bases and 3 bases, with 10 bases remaining between them. The CDR3 is 14 residues long. The CDR3 bases that were read are TGTGCCAGCAGTCTGGTGGGGGGGGACACAGAAGTCTTC. This codes for CASSLVGGDTEVF. The full CDR3 protein reads CASSLVGGDTEVFF.

A word on this clone: The gene symbols are mouse symbols. The read gets to within 1 residue of the CDR3 end, and the germline J gene fills in the rest. This rearrangement joins TRBV5 to TRBJ2-4; TRBD1 matches 9 bases. The junction had 7 bases not matched to a gene; V was cut back by 0 bases and J by 0 bases. This CDR3 region has 18 residues. Germline CDR1 is LGHNA and CDR2 is YNLKQL (reference sequence). The CDR3 bases that were read are TGTGCCAGCAGCCAAGAATCCGGGACAGGGAATAGTCAAAACACCTTGTAC. It specifies CASSQESGTGNSQNTLY. The full-length CDR3 reads as CASSQESGTGNSQNTLYF.

A word on this clone: Genes and germline are mouse. With the read ending 1 residue before the CDR3 end, the germline J gene is used to fill in that end. This sequence joins TRBV26 and TRBJ2-2, with D possibly TRBD1 on 6 matching bases. The germline gives CDR1 KGHPV, CDR2 FQNQEV (reference sequence). CDR3 length equals 14 residues. The V and J ends lost 6 bases and 2 bases respectively, with 10 bases between them. Partial CDR3 DNA: TGTGCCAGCAGCCCCGGACAGAACACCGGGCAGCTCTAC. Protein: CASSPGQNTGQLY. The entire CDR3 sequence reads CASSPGQNTGQLYF.

As regards this clone: Mouse gene names apply. The CDR3 end is not reached by the read, which stops 1 residue before it; the germline J gene fills it in. The chain uses TRBV26 and TRBJ2-4; D is ambiguous. There are 13 residues in the CDR3. CDR1 is KGHPV, CDR2 FQNQEV, per germline (reference sequence). Trimming pared 6 bases from V and 0 bases from J, leaving 7 bases between. The part of the CDR3 DNA that was read is TGTGCCAGCAGCCCAGGTAGTCAAAACACCTTGTAC. Protein: CASSPGSQNTLY. The full-length CDR3 reads as CASSPGSQNTLYF.

Comments on this clone: Mouse gene names and germline throughout. The read comes to an end 1 residue before the CDR3 does, leaving the germline J gene to fill in the end. The rearrangement uses TRBV14 and TRBJ1-3; maybe TRBD1 (5 bases). The CDR3 loop spans 13 amino acids. Germline lookup yields CDR1 SGHDT and CDR2 FRDEAV. Trimming cost V 4 bases and J 2 bases, with 7 bases left between them. The CDR3 reads CASSPGTGNTLYF. The part of the CDR3 DNA that was read is TGTGCCAGCAGTCCAGGGACTGGAAATACGCTCTAT.

Note on this clone: Each gene name is a mouse one. The read gets to within 1 residue of the CDR3 end, and the germline J gene fills in the rest. J is TRBJ1-6 and V is TRBV13-2; 10 bases are a match to TRBD1. TRBJ1-6 has ORF status, its function being uncertain. The germline gives CDR1 NNHNN, CDR2 SYGAGS (reference sequence). The CDR3 runs 16 residues. V was clipped by 3 bases and J by 8 bases; unmatched bases: 8. The CDR3 DNA, read in part, is TGTGCCAGCGGTGGCCCCCGGACAGGGGGAGATTCGCCCCTCTAC. Its protein is CASGGPRTGGDSPLY. Given in full, the CDR3 is CASGGPRTGGDSPLYF.

This clone was observed a few times. Germline and genes: mouse. The read is 1 residue too short to cover the CDR3 end, so that end is filled in from the germline J gene. The J gene is TRBJ2-7, the V gene TRBV15; tentatively, D is TRBD2 (6 bases). CDR1 is SGHND, CDR2 FRSKSL, per germline. The CDR3 extends over 13 amino acids. Trimming shortened V by 3 bases and J by 0 bases, and 6 bases separated the two germline ends. CDR3: CASSLGGSYEQYF. The sequenced part of the CDR3 DNA is TGTGCCAGCAGTTTGGGGGGCTCCTATGAACAGTAC.

Notes on this clone: Genes and germline come from the mouse. The read ends 1 residue early relative to the CDR3; the germline J gene fills the gap. This chain uses TRBV13-3 with TRBJ2-3; D gene unclear. The germline gives CDR1 NNHDY, CDR2 SYVADS. This CDR3 is built from 11 residues. V lost 3 bases and J 2 bases, leaving 1 base between the germline ends. CDR3 residues: CASSVAETLYF. CDR3 DNA (partial): TGTGCCAGCAGTGTTGCAGAAACGCTGTAT.

Regarding this clone: Genes and germline come from the mouse. The read halts 1 residue ahead of the CDR3 end, with the missing end drawn from the germline J gene. The gene calls are TRBV13-2 and TRBJ2-7; D gene ambiguous. V lost 1 base, J lost 3 bases, and 5 bases lay in between. Looked up from germline, CDR1 is NNHNN and CDR2 is SYGAGS (reference sequence). The CDR3 is 12 residues long. CDR3 region: CASGDSIYEQYF. The part of the CDR3 DNA that was read is TGTGCCAGCGGTGATTCCATCTATGAACAGTAC.

To note about this clone: Gene names and germline match the mouse. The sequenced CDR3 bases are TGTGCCAGCAGACAGGACTGGGGGGGTAACCAAGACACCCAGTAC. This gives the protein CASRQDWGGNQDTQY. The whole CDR3 is CASRQDWGGNQDTQYF. This chain links TRBV15 with TRBJ2-5, with 12 nucleotides matching TRBD2. From the germline J gene comes the end of the CDR3, since the read stops 1 residue before it. The CDR3 extends over 16 amino acids. V gave up 6 bases and J gave up 0 bases; unmatched junction bases: 4. Germline CDR1 and CDR2: SGHND and FRSKSL.

About this clone: Gene names and germline refer to mouse. The read finishes 1 residue shy of the CDR3 end, and the germline J gene is used to complete it. The chain uses TRBV1 and TRBJ1-6; D is undetermined. TRBJ1-6 is sorted into the ORF group, with uncertain function. Trimming removed 10 bases at V and 5 bases at J, with 0 bases between. The CDR3 spans 9 residues. Looked up from germline, CDR1 is NSQYPW and CDR2 is LRSPGD (reference sequence). The CDR3 bases that were read are TGCACCTATAATTCGCCCCTCTAC. Encoded protein: CTYNSPLY. The full CDR3 is CTYNSPLYF.

This clone was observed a few times. Here the gene names and germline are mouse. The missing CDR3 end, 1 residue past where the read stops, is filled in from the germline J gene. The genes are TRBV26 and TRBJ2-7; possible D gene TRBD1, 5 bases. CDR1 is KGHPV, CDR2 FQNQEV, per germline (reference sequence). CDR3 length: 12 residues. Trimming took 2 bases from V and 7 from J, leaving 9 bases between them. CDR3 DNA, as far as it was read: TGTGCCAGCAGTCTGGCAGGGTGGGAACAGTAC. Translating gives CASSLAGWEQY. Given in full, the CDR3 is CASSLAGWEQYF.